Presented here are 3 T cell receptor beta chains from one specimen sequenced in a study of STAT5B mutations in CD4+ large granular lymphocyte leukemia. TCRdb keeps only in-frame clones here, not all; method: immunoSEQ multiplex PCR. The table shows tens of thousands of clones, with more than 60% occurring only once. Input material: CD4+ T cells from blood buffy coats. Source of these receptors: a human donor in good health.

V usage is TRBV6-6 and J usage is TRBJ1-4, with unresolved D. The CDR3 has 14 residues. V lost 2 bases, J lost 0 bases, and 4 bases lay in between. Per the germline V gene, CDR1 is MNHNY and CDR2 is SVGAGI (reference sequence). The CDR3 sequence: CASSYHATNEKLFF. For the CDR3, the DNA is TGTGCCAGCAGTTACCACGCAACTAATGAAAAACTGTTTTTT.

This clone was seen a handful of times. J is TRBJ1-1 and V is TRBV30; TRBD1 is a possible D gene (6 bases). The V gene's germline CDR1 is GTSNPN and CDR2 SVGIG (reference sequence). V lost 0 bases to trimming and J lost 6 bases, with 11 bases between them. This CDR3 is 13 amino acids long. Here the CDR3 DNA reads TGTGCCTGGAGTGTAGGGGGGCTCGCTGAAGCTTTCTTT. Protein product: CAWSVGGLAEAFF.

The gene calls are TRBV27 and TRBJ2-7; 9 nucleotides match TRBD1. Germline V gives CDR1 MNHEY, CDR2 SMNVEV (reference sequence). The CDR3 sequence is 14 residues long. V shed 5 bases and J 6 bases; nucleotides not matched to a gene: 8. The CDR3 region is CASSPGTGRFEQYF. The CDR3 region has the DNA TGTGCCAGCAGTCCCGGGACAGGGAGGTTCGAGCAGTACTTC.